Shown below are 24 T cell receptor beta chains from a single sample sequenced in a study of shared T cell receptors in the human thymus. Clones were sequenced by immunoSEQ multiplex PCR, and TCRdb holds only the in-frame ones, with some missing. The table has hundreds of thousands of clones, around 87% seen once. Separately, the same data were catalogued under a study of human thymus T cells.

The material sequenced was thymocytes. These receptor sequences come from a boy in the first two years of life with a congenital heart defect.

This clone was found a few times. This sequence joins TRBV6-1 and TRBJ1-2; D possibly corresponds to TRBD1 (5 bases). V lost 10 bases to trimming and J lost 1 base, with 16 bases between them. CDR1 is MNHNS, CDR2 SASEGT, per germline. This CDR3 is built from 14 residues. For the CDR3, the DNA is TGTGCCACCGCCCGCGACAGTATTAACTATGGCTACACCTTC. Amino acid sequence: CATARDSINYGYTF.

The chain has TRBV18 and TRBJ2-7; TRBD2 matches at 15 bases. V lost 6 bases and J lost 2; bases outside the gene matches: 5. The CDR3 length is 16 residues. Germline CDR1 is KGHSH and CDR2 is LQKENI. The CDR3 region is CASSPGLAGGAYEQYF. CDR3 DNA: TGTGCCAGCTCCCCCGGACTAGCGGGAGGGGCCTACGAGCAGTACTTC.

This chain joins TRBV4-2 and TRBJ2-7; 11 bases align to TRBD1. Germline loops: CDR1 LGHNA, CDR2 YNFKEQ. Trimming at V came to 5 bases and at J to 5 bases, leaving 5 bases not matched to a gene. The CDR3 runs to 14 residues. The CDR3 bases are TGTGCCAGCAGCAGTCGGACAGGGGGCGACGAGCAGTACTTC. This gives the protein CASSSRTGGDEQYF.

V is TRBV5-8 and J is TRBJ1-1, with 8 bases lining up with TRBD1. V lost 7 bases and J lost 6; bases outside the gene matches: 8. This CDR3 has 13 residues. The germline gives CDR1 SGHTS, CDR2 YDEGEE. The CDR3 loop reads CASATGACAEAFF. CDR3 DNA sequence: TGTGCCAGCGCGACAGGGGCGTGCGCTGAAGCTTTCTTT.

The rearrangement links TRBV13 to TRBJ2-7; 12 nucleotides line up with TRBD2. V was clipped by 0 bases and J by 5 bases; unmatched bases: 2. Germline V gene data show CDR1 as PRHDT and CDR2 as FYEKMQ (reference sequence). The CDR3 is 15 amino acids. In DNA, the CDR3 is TGTGCCAGCAGCTTAGGAACTAGCGGGAGGAACGAGCAGTACTTC. This translates into CASSLGTSGRNEQYF.

A single count supports this clone. V and J are TRBV11-2 and TRBJ2-5; TRBD2 matches 9 bases. V was pared by 0 bases and J by 6 bases, with 17 bases of the junction left unmatched. Per the germline V gene, CDR1 is SGHAT and CDR2 is FQNNGV. The CDR3 spans 19 residues. The CDR3 DNA sequence: TGTGCCAGCAGCTTAGATCCGGTGGCGGGAGGGCCGGGGTCGAAGACCCAGTACTTC. Encoded protein: CASSLDPVAGGPGSKTQYF.

Written as DNA, the CDR3 is TGCGCCAGCAGCCCACCTCGACAGGCTAGGGCCCTAGCGGGGGCCTACAATGAGCAGTTCTTC. Translation: CASSPPRQARALAGAYNEQFF. The chain is built from TRBV5-1 and TRBJ2-1; 10 nucleotides match TRBD2. The junction had 21 bases not matched to a gene; V was cut back by 4 bases and J by 2 bases. This CDR3 region has 21 residues. The germline CDR1 and CDR2 sequences are SGHRS and YFSETQ.

This chain links TRBV7-9 with TRBJ2-7, with 9 bases identical to TRBD1. With 6 bases clipped from V and 3 bases from J, the junction kept 9 bases outside the gene matches. The CDR3 totals 15 residues. Germline assignment: CDR1 SEHNR and CDR2 FQNEAQ (reference sequence). The CDR3 here is CASRQSGTGFYEQYF. Here the CDR3 DNA reads TGTGCCAGCAGGCAAAGCGGGACAGGGTTCTACGAGCAGTACTTC.

This clone has only a few counts. The gene calls are TRBV5-1 and TRBJ2-1, with 9 bases aligning to TRBD1. Germline values: CDR1 SGHRS, CDR2 YFSETQ. After removal of 3 bases from V and 9 bases from J, the junction contained 7 bases not matched to a gene. The CDR3 covers 14 residues. In nucleotides, the CDR3 is TGCGCCAGCAGCTCACTACAGGGGGCGGTTGAGCAGTTCTTC. Amino acids: CASSSLQGAVEQFF.

This clone appeared once. The chain uses TRBV20-1 and TRBJ1-1; D not certain. Germline assignment: CDR1 DFQATT and CDR2 SNEGSKA (reference sequence). The V end lost 6 bases, the J end lost 5 bases, and 10 bases lay between the germline ends. The CDR3 loop spans 11 amino acids. The CDR3 loop is CSAPGETEAFF. In DNA form, the CDR3 reads TGCAGTGCGCCCGGAGAAACTGAAGCTTTCTTT.

The V call is TRBV7-2, the J call TRBJ2-7; TRBD2 might be the D (6 bases). Germline CDR1 SGHTA, CDR2 FQGNSA. Trimming removed 4 bases at V and 5 bases at J, with 15 bases between. The CDR3 is 14 residues long. The CDR3 loop reads CASSSPGTSNEQYF. The CDR3 DNA follows: TGTGCCAGCAGCTCCCCCGGGACTTCCAACGAGCAGTACTTC.

CDR3 coding DNA: TGTGCCAGCAGCTTGTTGGGCCTAGCGGGAGGTGGCAATGAGCAGTTCTTC. Its protein is CASSLLGLAGGGNEQFF. This rearrangement joins TRBV5-4 to TRBJ2-1; 11 bases are shared with TRBD2. Trimming removed 1 base from V and 6 bases from J; junction bases left unmatched: 9. CDR3 length: 17 amino acids. The V gene's germline CDR1 is SGHNT and CDR2 YYREEE (reference sequence).

The rearrangement uses TRBV19 and TRBJ2-1, with TRBD2 matching over 11 bases. Germline CDR1 is LNHDA and CDR2 is SQIVND (reference sequence). Trimming cost V 3 bases and J 8 bases; bases outside gene matches: 9. CDR3 length: 16 amino acids. The DNA of the CDR3 is TGTGCCAGTAGTATCCCGACTAGCGGGACCCCGGATGAGCAGTTCTTC. As protein: CASSIPTSGTPDEQFF.

This clone was counted only a few times. This chain uses TRBV27 with TRBJ2-4; 10 positions match TRBD1. This CDR3 has 17 residues. J lost 2 bases, V lost 2 bases, and 6 bases had no gene match. CDR1 is MNHEY, CDR2 SMNVEV, per germline (reference sequence). The CDR3 coding sequence is TGTGCCAGCAGTTTAAATGGGACAGGGGCTTCCAAAAACATTCAGTACTTC. The encoded protein is CASSLNGTGASKNIQYF.

The chain employs TRBV7-4 and TRBJ1-1; no reliable D call. Trimming took 1 base from V and 4 from J, leaving 10 bases between them. Germline CDR1 reads SGHVT; CDR2 reads SQSDAQ. The CDR3 has 14 amino acids. The CDR3 bases are TGTGCCAGCAGCTTAGGACGTGGAGGCACTGAAGCTTTCTTT. It is translated as CASSLGRGGTEAFF.

This chain uses TRBV27 with TRBJ2-3, with 10 positions matching TRBD2. Germline V gene sequence: CDR1 MNHEY, CDR2 SMNVEV (reference sequence). This CDR3 contains 18 residues. The V and J ends lost 6 bases and 0 bases, in that order; junction bases with no gene match: 12. The CDR3 loop reads CASSPKVAGGASTDTQYF. CDR3 nucleotides: TGTGCCAGCAGCCCGAAGGTAGCGGGAGGTGCTAGCACAGATACGCAGTATTTT.

The J gene is TRBJ2-1, the V gene TRBV7-6, with 14 bases lining up with TRBD2. CDR1 is SGHVS, CDR2 FNYEAQ, per germline. The CDR3 covers 18 residues. Trimming took 5 bases from V and 9 from J; bases not matched to a gene: 15. The CDR3 DNA is TGTGCCAGCAGCCCATCCCGGACTAGCGGGAGGCATCACCCTGAGCAGTTCTTC. This codes for CASSPSRTSGRHHPEQFF. The full variable domain, in which reference TRBV7-6 and TRBJ2-1 provide the parts outside the CDR3, is GAGVSQSPRYKVTKRGQDVALRCDPISGHVSLYWYRQALGQGPEFLTYFNYEAQQDKSGLPNDRFSAERPEGSISTLTIQRTEQRDSAMYRCASSPSRTSGRHHPEQFFGPGTRLTVL.

This clone was seen a single time. J is TRBJ1-5 and V is TRBV6-5, with TRBD1 as a possible D gene (5 bases). The CDR3 runs to 15 residues. Looked up from germline, CDR1 is MNHEY and CDR2 is SVGAGI. V lost 0 bases and J lost 2, with 8 bases in between. CDR3 sequence: CASSYSSRGNQPQHF. Here the CDR3 DNA reads TGTGCCAGCAGTTACTCGAGCAGGGGCAATCAGCCCCAGCATTTT.

This chain joins TRBV7-2 and TRBJ2-7, with 7 positions matching TRBD2. This CDR3 is 14 amino acids long. The V segment lost 3 bases and the J segment 0 bases; nucleotides outside the gene matches: 2. Germline loops: CDR1 SGHTA, CDR2 FQGNSA. The DNA of the CDR3 is TGTGCCAGCAGCTTGGGAGGGCCCTCCTACGAGCAGTACTTC. Its translation is CASSLGGPSYEQYF.

This chain joins TRBV6-5 and TRBJ2-5; no clear D gene. CDR1 MNHEY and CDR2 SVGAGI come from the germline V gene. This CDR3 comprises 12 residues. The germline V and J ends were trimmed by 6 bases and 5 bases, with 10 bases remaining between them. The CDR3: CASRSKAETQYF. The CDR3 nucleotides read TGTGCCAGCAGATCCAAAGCGGAGACCCAGTACTTC.

This clone was counted only a few times. The chain joins TRBV28 to TRBJ1-1, with no clear D. Per the germline V gene, CDR1 is MDHEN and CDR2 is SYDVKM. CDR3 length: 13 residues. The V end was cut by 3 bases, the J end by 0 bases, with 5 bases between. CDR3 DNA: TGTGCCAGCAGTTTTCCCGTGAACACTGAAGCTTTCTTT. Its translation is CASSFPVNTEAFF.

For this clone: Other nucleotide sequences in the sample specify the same CDR3. The V call is TRBV20-1, the J call TRBJ2-5, with D possibly TRBD2 on 5 matching bases. From germline, CDR1 is DFQATT and CDR2 SNEGSKA (reference sequence). The length of the CDR3 is 11 residues. Trimming cost V 2 bases and J 5 bases, with 6 bases left between them. The CDR3 nucleotides are TGCAGTGCTAGAACTAGGGAGACCCAGTACTTC. This translates into CSARTRETQYF.

The table lists this clone with a count of one. The chain combines TRBV4-3 with TRBJ2-3; possibly TRBD2 for D (7 bases). The CDR3 is made up of 18 amino acids. Germline V CDR1 and CDR2: LGHNA, YSLEER. V gave up 2 bases and J gave up 5 bases, with 23 bases separating them. The CDR3, as DNA: TGCGCCAGCAGCCAACACGGGAGGCCAAAGGGGGATAAAGATACGCAGTATTTT. This gives the protein CASSQHGRPKGDKDTQYF.

This chain uses TRBV27 with TRBJ2-7; 8 bases are a match to TRBD1. The CDR3 length is 16 residues. Germline trimming cut 4 bases from V and 5 bases from J; bases unmatched to any gene: 13. Germline CDR1 is MNHEY and CDR2 is SMNVEV (reference sequence). CDR3 residues: CASSSDRGRVMNEQYF. CDR3 DNA: TGTGCCAGCAGTTCCGACAGGGGCCGGGTCATGAACGAGCAGTACTTC.